This T cell receptor beta chain was sequenced during a study of shared clonotypes between healthy human individuals. When samples were unsorted, 75 million to 95 million PBMCs were used for genomic DNA. Libraries were prepared by immunoSEQ multiplex PCR; TCRdb keeps only in-frame clonotypes and omits some of them. Here the sample spans fewer than 700,000 clones, around 78% being singletons. This CDR3 contains 22 residues. The germline V gene has CDR1 MGHRA and CDR2 YSYEKL. The V and J ends lost 3 bases and 4 bases, in that order; junction bases with no gene match: 19. Sequencing was carried out using PBMCs. This chain uses TRBV4-1 with TRBJ2-1; 15 bases map to TRBD2. The clonotype comes from a middle-aged woman in good health. Some clones in this sample may be carry-over from other donors' samples. The CDR3 nucleotides are TGCGCCAGCAGCCAGGGCCCTTCTCCGGGACTAGCGGGAGGCTCGACATACAATGAGCAGTTCTTC. Translated: CASSQGPSPGLAGGSTYNEQFF.